Shown below are 19 T cell receptor beta chains from a single sample sequenced in a study of cytomegalovirus exposure and HLA in healthy donors. PCR was performed using 60 Vbeta and 13 Jbeta primers. Clones were sequenced by immunoSEQ multiplex PCR, and TCRdb holds only the in-frame ones, with some missing. Of roughly 230,000 clones listed, approximately 81% were seen once; the top ten hold around 0.22%. Material: PBMCs. Every receptor here comes from a girl aged 2-10 years in good health and CMV-seronegative.

This clone was observed a few times. The chain combines TRBV5-1 with TRBJ2-3; 9 bases fit TRBD1. This CDR3 spans 14 amino acids. The trim removed 2 bases at V and 6 bases at J, leaving 4 bases unmatched. Germline V gene lookup returns CDR1 SGHRS and CDR2 YFSETQ. As DNA, the CDR3 is TGCGCCAGCAGCTTAACAGGGGGCGTGGATACGCAGTATTTT. It specifies CASSLTGGVDTQYF.

V is TRBV7-9 and J is TRBJ1-1; the D is unclear. The CDR3 runs 15 residues. Germline V lookup: CDR1 SEHNR, CDR2 FQNEAQ (reference sequence). Between the trimmed V and J ends, which lost 1 base and 4 bases, there was a span of 13 bases. The CDR3, as DNA: TGTGCCAGCAGCTTAGTGTGGGCAGATGGCACTGAAGCTTTCTTT. Residues: CASSLVWADGTEAFF.

The rearrangement joins TRBV2 to TRBJ2-7, with D tentatively TRBD1 (5 bases). V lost 6 bases and J lost 2, with 11 bases in between. The length of the CDR3 is 13 residues. The germline CDR1 and CDR2 sequences are SNHLY and FYNNEI. DNA for the CDR3: TGTGCCAGCAGCGAAACAGGCCCCTACGAGCAGTACTTC. It translates to CASSETGPYEQYF.

The chain joins TRBV6-6 to TRBJ1-3; D possibly corresponds to TRBD1 (5 bases). Between the trimmed V and J ends, which lost 6 bases and 1 base, there was a span of 10 bases. The germline V gene has CDR1 MNHNY and CDR2 SVGAGI (reference sequence). This CDR3 spans 14 amino acids. The CDR3 here is CASSLQGSGNTIYF. The CDR3 DNA reads TGTGCCAGCAGCCTCCAGGGTTCTGGAAACACCATATATTTT.

V usage is TRBV5-4 and J usage is TRBJ1-2; 8 bases align to TRBD1. The length of the CDR3 is 16 residues. J was trimmed by 8 bases and V by 0 bases; bases with no gene match: 12. From germline, CDR1 is SGHNT and CDR2 YYREEE (reference sequence). The CDR3 region has the DNA TGTGCCAGCAGCTTGGGAATTAACCAGGGGGCGGGAGGCTACACCTTC. Protein: CASSLGINQGAGGYTF.

The V call is TRBV30, the J call TRBJ2-1; D not certain. This CDR3 has 13 residues. CDR1 and CDR2 (germline): GTSNPN, SVGIG (reference sequence). The V end lost 2 bases, the J end lost 9 bases, and 14 bases lay between the germline ends. For the CDR3, the DNA is TGTGCCTGGAGTCTACTTCTATATTCTGAGCAGTTCTTC. Its protein product is CAWSLLLYSEQFF.

This clone was observed a single time. The rearrangement joins TRBV19 to TRBJ1-2, with a tentative D call TRBD1 (5 bases). CDR3 length: 16 amino acids. CDR1 LNHDA and CDR2 SQIVND come from the germline V gene (reference sequence). V was cut by 4 bases and J by 1 base, with 16 bases left in between. The CDR3 region is CASSTSLGDFNYGYTF. The CDR3 nucleotides read TGTGCCAGTAGTACCTCTCTGGGGGACTTTAACTATGGCTACACCTTC.

V gene TRBV19 combines with J gene TRBJ1-1; the match to TRBD1 covers 7 bases. The V segment lost 5 bases and the J segment 1 base; nucleotides outside the gene matches: 4. Germline CDR1 reads LNHDA; CDR2 reads SQIVND (reference sequence). The CDR3 runs 14 residues. The CDR3 DNA follows: TGTGCCAGTAGTGTCTACAGGGGGAACACTGAAGCTTTCTTT. Translation: CASSVYRGNTEAFF.

This clone appeared a single time. The chain links TRBV30 to TRBJ1-1; TRBD1 might be the D (6 bases). The CDR3 extends over 13 amino acids. With 4 bases removed from V and 1 base from J, the gap between germline ends came to 10 bases. Germline lookup yields CDR1 GTSNPN and CDR2 SVGIG (reference sequence). The CDR3 spells CAWTGRGNTEAFF. As DNA, the CDR3 is TGTGCCTGGACGGGCAGGGGGAACACTGAAGCTTTCTTT.

V gene TRBV5-1 combines with J gene TRBJ2-6; D remains ambiguous. There are 16 residues in the CDR3. The germline CDR1 and CDR2 sequences are SGHRS and YFSETQ. Trimming removed 4 bases from V and 2 bases from J, with 13 bases in between. The CDR3 loop is CASSPYVRTGANVLTF. Written as DNA, the CDR3 is TGCGCCAGCAGCCCCTACGTCCGAACTGGGGCCAACGTCCTGACTTTC.

In the case of this clone: Within the sample, other DNA sequences also encode this same CDR3. The V and J genes are TRBV7-2 and TRBJ1-5, with 7 bases that match TRBD1. With V trimmed by 1 base and J by 6 bases, 6 bases remained unmatched. This CDR3 has 15 amino acids. The V gene's germline CDR1 is SGHTA and CDR2 FQGNSA. The CDR3 region is CASSLGGGLAQPQHF. CDR3 sequence (DNA): TGTGCCAGCAGCTTAGGAGGGGGCCTAGCTCAGCCCCAGCATTTT.

The CDR3 is CASSESGQGAREQYF. The CDR3 DNA reads TGCGCCAGCAGTGAGTCGGGACAGGGGGCGCGTGAGCAGTACTTC. The rearrangement uses TRBV10-2 and TRBJ2-7, with 12 bases lining up with TRBD1. CDR3 length: 15 amino acids. The V segment lost 0 bases and the J segment 7 bases; nucleotides outside the gene matches: 4. Per germline, CDR1 WSHSY and CDR2 SAAADI.

This chain joins TRBV6-1 and TRBJ1-6; 11 positions agree with TRBD1. This CDR3 has 12 residues. The germline CDR1 and CDR2 sequences are MNHNS and SASEGT. The J segment lost 9 bases and the V segment lost 10 bases, leaving 2 bases of the junction unmatched. CDR3 sequence reads: CATDRGLSPLHF. CDR3 nucleotide sequence: TGTGCCACGGACAGGGGGCTTTCACCCCTCCACTTT.

The J gene is TRBJ2-1, the V gene TRBV28; a possible D gene is TRBD2 (6 bases). V lost 3 bases to trimming and J lost 5 bases, with 14 bases between them. The CDR3 runs to 15 residues. Germline V gene lookup returns CDR1 MDHEN and CDR2 SYDVKM. For the CDR3, the DNA is TGTGCCAGCAGTTTTTTCTCCGGGGGACACAATGAGCAGTTCTTC. It yields the protein CASSFFSGGHNEQFF.

The chain joins TRBV5-1 to TRBJ2-1; 7 bases are a match to TRBD2. Germline CDR1 SGHRS, CDR2 YFSETQ. CDR3 length: 16 amino acids. V shed 1 base and J 4 bases; nucleotides not matched to a gene: 8. The CDR3 coding sequence is TGCGCCAGCAGCTTGATCCCTAGCGGAGAATACAATGAGCAGTTCTTC. This encodes CASSLIPSGEYNEQFF.

This clone is a singleton in its sample. The V and J genes are TRBV25-1 and TRBJ2-5, with 8 bases identical to TRBD1. Germline V lookup: CDR1 MGHDK, CDR2 SYGVNS. Unmatched junction bases numbered 14, after V lost 3 bases and J lost 5 bases. CDR3 length: 17 amino acids. CDR3 coding DNA: TGTGCCAGCAGTGATCGGATGGGACAGGTATCTGGTGAGACCCAGTACTTC. This sequence encodes CASSDRMGQVSGETQYF.

The chain links TRBV6-1 to TRBJ1-4; a possible D gene is TRBD1 (5 bases). CDR3 length equals 15 residues. Germline lookup yields CDR1 MNHNS and CDR2 SASEGT. The V end was cut by 3 bases, the J end by 8 bases, with 16 bases between. The CDR3: CASSDPGSRSEKLFF. CDR3 DNA sequence: TGTGCCAGCAGTGACCCAGGGTCACGAAGCGAAAAACTGTTTTTT.

This rearrangement joins TRBV5-4 to TRBJ1-1; the D gene is possibly TRBD1 (5 bases). Per the germline V gene, CDR1 is SGHNT and CDR2 is YYREEE (reference sequence). CDR3 length equals 13 residues. The ends were cut back, 4 bases at V and 5 bases at J, with 12 bases in the middle. The CDR3 reads CASSRGLRTEAFF. CDR3 coding DNA: TGTGCCAGCAGCAGGGGATTGAGGACTGAAGCTTTCTTT.

This clone was seen a single time. The chain carries TRBV7-9 and TRBJ1-4, with TRBD1 as a possible D gene (5 bases). V lost 3 bases to trimming and J lost 8 bases, with 16 bases between them. The length of the CDR3 is 15 residues. Germline CDR1 reads SEHNR; CDR2 reads FQNEAQ (reference sequence). The CDR3 DNA reads as TGTGCCAGCAGCTTGGGGGGTGGGGTTGGGGAAAAACTGTTTTTT. It is translated as CASSLGGGVGEKLFF.